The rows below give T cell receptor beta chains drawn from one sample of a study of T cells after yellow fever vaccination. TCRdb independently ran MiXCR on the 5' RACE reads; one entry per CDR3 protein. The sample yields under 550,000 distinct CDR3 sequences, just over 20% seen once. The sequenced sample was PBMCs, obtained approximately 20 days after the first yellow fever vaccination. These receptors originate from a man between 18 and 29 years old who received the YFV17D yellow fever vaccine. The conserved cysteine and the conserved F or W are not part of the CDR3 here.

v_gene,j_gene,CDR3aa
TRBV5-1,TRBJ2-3,ASSLERRVTDTQY
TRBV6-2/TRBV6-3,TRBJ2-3,ASSYLLPITDTQY
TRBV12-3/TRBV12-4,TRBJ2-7,ASSLLDFYEQY
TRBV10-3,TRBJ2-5,ATNRAGGQETQY
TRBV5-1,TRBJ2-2,ASSVLAGGINTGELF
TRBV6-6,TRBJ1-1,ASSPDRGTEAF
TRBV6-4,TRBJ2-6,ASSDNSGANVLT
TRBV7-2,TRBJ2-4,ASSFGGRRAKNIQY
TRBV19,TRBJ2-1,ASSPLVPYNEQF
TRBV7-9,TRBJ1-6,ASSLAGARSSPLH
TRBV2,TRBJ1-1,ASGGVMNTEAF
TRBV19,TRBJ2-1,ASSSRTTLWGDNEQF
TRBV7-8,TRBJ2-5,ASSPSAGTTISETQY
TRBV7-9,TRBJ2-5,ASCLRCAETQY
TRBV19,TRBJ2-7,ATAPASVAYEQY
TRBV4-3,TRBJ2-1,ASSQDSWQSSYNEQF
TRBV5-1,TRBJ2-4,ASSLGHGANIQY
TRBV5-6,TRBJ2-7,ASSRGTATYEQY
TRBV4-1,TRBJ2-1,ASSRDHGAYNEQF
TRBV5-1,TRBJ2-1,ASSWGRGRSNNEQF
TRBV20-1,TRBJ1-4,SAPGVTTNEKLF
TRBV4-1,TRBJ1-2,ASSQGEAGGNYGYT
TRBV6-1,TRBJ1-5,ASKEVQLKEPQH
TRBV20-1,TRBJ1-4,SPSAVEKLF
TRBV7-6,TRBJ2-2,ASSLALDRTNTGELF
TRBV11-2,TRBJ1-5,ASSRWDNQPQH
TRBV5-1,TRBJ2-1,ASSLAQGGGEQF
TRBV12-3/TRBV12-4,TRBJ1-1,ASSRQFWTEAF
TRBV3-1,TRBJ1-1,ASSQDGLGTEAF
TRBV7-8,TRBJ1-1,ASSLESVNTEAF
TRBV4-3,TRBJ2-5,ASSQDPPTGLGETQY
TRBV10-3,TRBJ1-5,AIRDGHSNQPQH
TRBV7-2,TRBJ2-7,ASSTPFYEQY
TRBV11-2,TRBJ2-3,ASSLRTLSTDTQY
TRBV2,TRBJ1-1,ASSGTGEDPYTEAF
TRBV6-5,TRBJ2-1,ASSYGASYNEQF
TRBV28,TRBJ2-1,ASSLADPSSYNEQF
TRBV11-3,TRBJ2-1,ASSRDGGRGNEQF
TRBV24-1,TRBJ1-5,ATSEGIQPQH
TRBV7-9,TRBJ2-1,ASSFGGDNEQF
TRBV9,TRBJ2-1,ASSVAAYNEQF
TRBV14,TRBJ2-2,ASSQDASGANTGELF
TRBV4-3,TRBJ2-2,ASSQEGARGLSNTGELF
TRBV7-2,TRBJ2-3,ASSSLAVRTDTQY
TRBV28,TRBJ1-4,ASSTGTVNEKLF
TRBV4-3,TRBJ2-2,ASSQAPTSGLNTGELF
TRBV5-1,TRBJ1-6,ASSWGQANSPLH
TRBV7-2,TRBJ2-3,ASSFLSSSSTDTQY